The entry below describes one TCR beta chain. Its target is not known. This sample stems from a study of tumor-infiltrating lymphocytes in primary liver carcinoma. About the study: Every patient in the cohort had a primary liver carcinoma. That carcinoma was treated by surgical resection. Samples returned roughly 3.65 to 7.13 million productive TCRbeta reads each. Read depth did not differ significantly between tissue types. Study-wide results and limits: Bulk unsorted samples prevented comparison of CD4+ and CD8+ repertoires. It was tumor-adjacent and tumor-blood pairs that overlapped less than tumor region pairs did.

The V and J ends lost 3 bases and 5 bases, in that order; junction bases with no gene match: 4. The CDR3 is 15 amino acids. CDR1 SGHAT and CDR2 FQDESV come from the germline V gene (reference sequence). Starting from about 0.5 ug of total RNA, TCR beta cDNA was produced with a primer in the constant region. Libraries for TCR beta were built through three nested multiplex PCR rounds, which together made up a slightly modified ARM-PCR procedure. In the first two PCR rounds, TRBV1-TRBV30 forward primers were paired with a C-beta reverse primer, and each round lasted about 9 cycles. TCRdb passed the multiplex PCR reads through MiXCR, listing each CDR3 protein once. This table holds some 190,000 distinct CDR3 sequences, less than 65% found once. Blood RNA came from unsorted whole blood; germline DNA was also extracted.

The V call is TRBV11-1, the J call TRBJ2-3, with 11 nucleotides matching TRBD1. This receptor was taken from a man in his forties with primary liver carcinoma and hepatitis B virus infection. Source material: peripheral blood. Here the CDR3 reads CASSFEGTGGDTQYF. For the CDR3, the DNA is TGTGCCAGCAGCTTCGAAGGGACAGGGGGAGATACGCAGTATTTT.